What follows are 19 T cell receptor beta chains derived from one specimen sequenced in a study of beta chain features in type 1 diabetes. The study reverse transcribed the entire isolated RNA, so it sequenced expressed TCRB transcripts. Clones were read by immunoSEQ multiplex PCR, and TCRdb kept only the in-frame ones, dropping some. This sample has 250,000 to 350,000 clones, with around 15% found just once. The source material was central memory CD4+ T cells from blood. The source of these receptors is a man aged 25 to 40 in good health.

In its sample, this clone was seen a few times. The J gene is TRBJ1-1, the V gene TRBV7-2; D is undetermined. The CDR3 is 15 amino acids. Trimming took 5 bases from V and 2 from J, leaving 15 bases between them. Germline CDR1 SGHTA, CDR2 FQGNSA. This CDR3 reads CASSAYAGSNTEAFF. CDR3 DNA: TGTGCCAGCAGCGCCTACGCCGGCAGCAACACTGAAGCTTTCTTT.

This chain joins TRBV7-2 and TRBJ2-7; D may be TRBD2 (6 bases). The CDR3 is 14 residues long. V was pared by 6 bases and J by 3 bases, with 15 bases between. The germline V gene encodes CDR1 SGHTA and CDR2 FQGNSA. CDR3 sequence: CASSRDGRDYEQYV. The DNA of the CDR3 is TGTGCCAGCAGTCGAGATGGGCGGGACTACGAGCAGTACGTC.

The chain employs TRBV2 and TRBJ1-1, with D unclear. Trimming removed 2 bases from V and 2 bases from J, with 0 bases in between. From germline, CDR1 is SNHLY and CDR2 FYNNEI. The CDR3 is 11 residues long. CDR3 region: CASSENTEAFF. CDR3 coding DNA: TGTGCCAGCAGTGAAAACACTGAAGCTTTCTTT.

J is TRBJ1-4 and V is TRBV5-1; 10 bases agree with TRBD1. Looked up from germline, CDR1 is SGHRS and CDR2 is YFSETQ. The CDR3 runs 14 residues. The V segment lost 7 bases and the J segment 6 bases; nucleotides outside the gene matches: 6. CDR3: CASYTGTGDEKLFF. Here the CDR3 DNA reads TGCGCCAGCTATACCGGGACAGGGGATGAAAAACTGTTTTTT.

This clone is medium-sized. The chain carries TRBV5-4 and TRBJ2-7; 7 nucleotides align to TRBD2. V lost 0 bases and J lost 5; bases outside the gene matches: 11. Germline lookup yields CDR1 SGHNT and CDR2 YYREEE (reference sequence). This CDR3 comprises 16 residues. The CDR3: CASSLAMGGNEHEQYF. For the CDR3, the DNA is TGTGCCAGCAGCTTGGCCATGGGGGGGAACGAACACGAGCAGTACTTC.

The CDR3 bases are TGTGCCAGCAGCTCCGCGACAGCGGAAGCTTTCTTT. It encodes CASSSATAEAFF. This sequence joins TRBV7-2 and TRBJ1-1; D may be TRBD1 (5 bases). V shed 4 bases and J shed 8 bases, with 11 bases lying between them. Germline values: CDR1 SGHTA, CDR2 FQGNSA. This CDR3 spans 12 amino acids. Variable domain in full (rest from reference TRBV7-2 and TRBJ1-1): GAGVSQSPSNKVTEKGKDVELRCDPISGHTALYWYRQSLGQGLEFLIYFQGNSAPDKSGLPSDRFSAERTGGSVSTLTIQRTQQEDSAVYLCASSSATAEAFFGQGTRLTVV.

In its sample, this clone was seen a few times. The chain carries TRBV11-2 and TRBJ2-3; 7 bases line up with TRBD2. The CDR3 spans 16 residues. V lost 5 bases to trimming and J lost 6 bases; unmatched junction nucleotides: 14. CDR1 and CDR2 from the germline V gene are SGHAT and FQNNGV. CDR3 loop: CASSPGSSGPRDTQYF. The CDR3 region has the DNA TGTGCCAGCAGCCCTGGGAGTAGCGGGCCACGGGATACGCAGTATTTT.

The CDR3 sequence is CASRSLLKHPPDTQYF. The CDR3 region has the DNA TGTGCCAGCAGATCCCTGCTCAAACATCCCCCAGATACGCAGTATTTT. This rearrangement joins TRBV21-1 to TRBJ2-3; whether TRBD1, the table's D call, matches the DNA was not checked. TRBV21-1 is a known pseudogene. This CDR3 spans 16 amino acids.

The V call is TRBV5-1, the J call TRBJ2-3, with D perhaps matching TRBD2 (6 bases). Germline V gives CDR1 SGHRS, CDR2 YFSETQ. V was clipped by 6 bases and J by 2 bases, with 16 bases between them. This CDR3 region has 15 residues. Written as DNA, the CDR3 is TGCGCCAGCAACAGCGGGTCCTCACACACAGATACGCAGTATTTT. This gives the protein CASNSGSSHTDTQYF.

The rearrangement uses TRBV7-2 and TRBJ2-7, with D possibly matching TRBD1 (6 bases). Germline loops: CDR1 SGHTA, CDR2 FQGNSA. The CDR3 is made up of 12 amino acids. V was pared by 5 bases and J by 6 bases, with 11 bases between. CDR3 loop: CASSQTGVEQYV. The CDR3 DNA reads as TGTGCCAGCAGCCAGACAGGCGTCGAGCAGTACGTC.

This clone was detected only a few times. The chain uses TRBV6-5 and TRBJ1-5; no reliable D call. The V end lost 2 bases, the J end lost 4 bases, and 6 bases lay between the germline ends. The CDR3 runs 13 residues. Germline CDR1 MNHEY, CDR2 SVGAGI. The DNA of the CDR3 is TGTGCCAGCAGTTACGAGGTGAATCAGCCCCAGCATTTT. It translates to CASSYEVNQPQHF.

The V gene is TRBV10-2, the J gene TRBJ2-7; D gene unclear. Germline V CDR1 and CDR2: WSHSY, SAAADI. V lost 5 bases and J lost 3, with 11 bases in between. This CDR3 is built from 13 residues. DNA of the CDR3: TGCGCCAGCAGTCAAACACTTAACTACGAGCAGTACTTC. It codes for CASSQTLNYEQYF.

Points on this clone: This sample also contains other DNA sequences that code for the same CDR3. The chain employs TRBV11-3 and TRBJ2-1; D remains unclear. V lost 1 base and J lost 12, with 7 bases in between. The CDR3 extends over 11 amino acids. Germline V gene data show CDR1 as SGHNT and CDR2 as YENEEA. CDR3 nucleotides: TGTGCCAGCAGCTTAGGGGGTGGGCAGTTCTTC. It encodes CASSLGGGQFF.

With regard to this clone: Other DNA sequences within the sample encode an identical CDR3. This chain joins TRBV7-2 and TRBJ2-3; no reliable D call. This CDR3 contains 13 residues. Trimming left V 1 base short and J 5 bases short, with 7 bases between. Germline CDR1 and CDR2: SGHTA and FQGNSA. CDR3 region: CASSLDLGDTQYF. CDR3 nucleotides: TGTGCCAGCAGCTTAGACTTGGGAGATACGCAGTATTTT.

The genes are TRBV27 and TRBJ1-3; D is uncertain. CDR3 length: 14 amino acids. The V end was cut by 4 bases, the J end by 0 bases, with 7 bases between. Germline values: CDR1 MNHEY, CDR2 SMNVEV (reference sequence). In DNA form, the CDR3 reads TGTGCCAGCAGTTCGGGATACTCTGGAAACACCATATATTTT. Its translation is CASSSGYSGNTIYF.

This clone has just a few counts. J is TRBJ2-1 and V is TRBV6-5; possibly TRBD2 for D (6 bases). V was cut by 2 bases and J by 6 bases, with 11 bases left in between. CDR3 length equals 14 residues. The germline V gene has CDR1 MNHEY and CDR2 SVGAGI. CDR3 in amino acids: CASSYAIAANEQFF. The CDR3 region has the DNA TGTGCCAGCAGTTACGCGATAGCGGCCAATGAGCAGTTCTTC.

This clone occurred a few times. The genes are TRBV25-1 and TRBJ2-1, with 13 bases lining up with TRBD2. The ends lost 6 bases at V and 7 bases at J; junction bases unmatched: 9. The CDR3 length is 16 residues. CDR1 and CDR2 from the germline V gene are MGHDK and SYGVNS. The CDR3, as DNA: TGTGCCAGCAGCGCGGGACTAGCGGGATTAGGAAATGAGCAGTTCTTC. This codes for CASSAGLAGLGNEQFF.

This clone has more than one count but fewer than ten. The rearrangement joins TRBV6-5 to TRBJ1-3; 8 bases fit TRBD1. CDR1 MNHEY and CDR2 SVGAGI come from the germline V gene. J gave up 5 bases and V 6 bases, and 9 bases lay outside the gene matches. The CDR3 length is 15 residues. CDR3 DNA: TGTGCCAGCAGGAGAGACAGGGGTAATAGAAACACCATATATTTT. Protein: CASRRDRGNRNTIYF.

V is TRBV2 and J is TRBJ2-2, with 9 positions matching TRBD2. After removal of 5 bases from V and 9 bases from J, the junction contained 16 bases not matched to a gene. The CDR3 runs 17 residues. The germline V gene has CDR1 SNHLY and CDR2 FYNNEI. This chain's CDR3 is CASSPTGELAGYRELFF. Written as DNA, the CDR3 is TGTGCCAGCAGTCCCACAGGGGAGCTAGCGGGGTATCGGGAGCTGTTTTTT.